The 29 T cell receptor beta chains given below trace back to one sample, sequenced in a study of response to subunit inactivated influenza vaccine. Each CDR3 protein gets one entry after TCRdb re-called the RT-PCR reads with MiXCR. The repertoire holds 150,000 to 200,000 distinct CDR3 sequences, with roughly 12% as singletons. These same data were also listed under a study on T cells expressing NK-cell markers. From that second work: The authors made TCR beta cDNA libraries by 5'RACE template switching. This switching added a universal primer site and UMIs.

Sequencing used CD8+ T cells sorted from PBMCs, obtained about 13 days after vaccination. These receptors were collected from a man aged 50 to 60 who received an inactivated influenza vaccine.

V and J are TRBV9 and TRBJ2-2; a weak D match, TRBD2 (5 bases). This CDR3 has 14 amino acids. The germline gives CDR1 SGDLS, CDR2 YYNGEE. Trimming left V 0 bases short and J 3 bases short, with 6 bases between. Written as DNA, the CDR3 is TGTGCCAGCAGCGTAGAGGGAGACACCGGGGAGCTGTTTTTT. It yields the protein CASSVEGDTGELFF.

This clonotype was seen more than once but under ten times. The J gene is TRBJ2-3, the V gene TRBV12-3 or TRBV12-4; 9 bases match TRBD1. This CDR3 spans 15 amino acids. V lost 6 bases and J lost 4; bases outside the gene matches: 8. The CDR3 reads CASSPGQGLSDTQYF. The CDR3, as DNA: TGTGCCAGCAGCCCGGGACAGGGACTCTCAGATACGCAGTATTTT.

This clonotype was counted ten times or more. CDR3: CASSFGQGGSPLHF. The CDR3 DNA reads as TGTGCCAGCAGTTTTGGGCAGGGTGGATCACCCCTCCACTTT. J is TRBJ1-6 and V is TRBV27; perhaps TRBD1 as D (5 bases). Trimming took off 3 bases at V and 10 bases at J, with 13 bases between the two ends. Per the germline V gene, CDR1 is MNHEY and CDR2 is SMNVEV (reference sequence). The CDR3 covers 14 residues.

The chain uses TRBV25-1 and TRBJ1-1; D gene unclear. The CDR3 has 15 residues. The germline V gene has CDR1 MGHDK and CDR2 SYGVNS. Trimming shortened V by 1 base and J by 1 base, and 10 bases separated the two germline ends. CDR3 in DNA: TGTGCCAGCAGTGAATTGGAGTCGACGAACACTGAAGCTTTCTTT. Residues: CASSELESTNTEAFF. Based on the CDR3 plus reference TRBV25-1 and TRBJ1-1, the full variable domain is EADIYQTPRYLVIGTGKKITLECSQTMGHDKMYWYQQDPGMELHLIHYSYGVNSTEKGDLSSESTVSRIRTEHFPLTLESARPSHTSQYLCASSELESTNTEAFFGQGTRLTVV.

This clonotype occurred a few times. The chain has TRBV7-9 and TRBJ2-1, with a tentative D call TRBD2 (6 bases). The CDR3 length is 17 residues. The ends were cut back, 7 bases at V and 7 bases at J, with 26 bases in the middle. CDR1 and CDR2 (germline): SEHNR, FQNEAQ (reference sequence). The CDR3 spells CASIHPGRDFKWNEQFF. CDR3 nucleotides: TGTGCCAGCATCCATCCAGGGCGGGATTTTAAGTGGAATGAGCAGTTCTTC.

V is TRBV6-2 or TRBV6-3 and J is TRBJ2-7; 11 bases align to TRBD2. The CDR3 covers 17 residues. Trimming took 2 bases from V and 2 from J; bases not matched to a gene: 8. Per the germline V gene, CDR1 is MNHEY and CDR2 is SVGEGT. The CDR3 protein is CASSYGLAGGEAYEQYF. The CDR3 nucleotides are TGTGCCAGCAGTTACGGCCTAGCGGGGGGAGAGGCCTACGAGCAGTACTTC.

This clonotype occurred many times. The chain has TRBV29-1 and TRBJ2-1, with D perhaps matching TRBD2 (5 bases). Between the trimmed V and J ends, which lost 5 bases and 9 bases, there was a span of 11 bases. CDR1 and CDR2 from the germline V gene are SQVTM and ANQGSEA. There are 11 residues in the CDR3. CDR3 in DNA: TGCAGCGTTTTCCCAGAGGGTGAGCAGTTCTTC. Translation gives CSVFPEGEQFF.

This clonotype was observed many times. The chain links TRBV4-3 to TRBJ2-6; D may be TRBD1 (5 bases). Germline V gives CDR1 LGHNA, CDR2 YSLEER. The CDR3 is made up of 18 amino acids. The V gene lost 0 bases and the J gene lost 1 base, with 13 bases spanning the gap. The CDR3 is CASSQDQGGQSGANVLTF. CDR3 nucleotide sequence: TGCGCCAGCAGCCAAGATCAGGGCGGTCAGTCTGGGGCCAACGTCCTGACTTTC.

Here the CDR3 reads CASTKGWTASSGANVLTF. The CDR3 DNA reads as TGTGCCAGCACCAAAGGGTGGACAGCCAGCTCTGGGGCCAACGTCCTGACTTTC. The rearrangement joins TRBV6-1 to TRBJ2-6; D perhaps matches TRBD1 (6 bases). The CDR3 is made up of 18 amino acids. V was shortened by 7 bases and J by 0 bases, with 19 bases between the two germline ends. Germline lookup yields CDR1 MNHNS and CDR2 SASEGT.

This clonotype was counted a few times. The gene calls are TRBV20-1 and TRBJ1-5; 7 bases align to TRBD1. V dropped 1 base and J dropped 4; count of bases not matched to a gene: 4. Looked up from germline, CDR1 is DFQATT and CDR2 is SNEGSKA (reference sequence). The CDR3 is made up of 14 amino acids. The CDR3 nucleotides are TGCAGTGCTAGAGTCACAGGGGAAAATCAGCCCCAGCATTTT. Amino acid sequence: CSARVTGENQPQHF.

As DNA, the CDR3 is TGTGCCAGCAGTTTACTCTCCGGGACAGGGTTCTCCTACGAGCAGTACTTC. Translation gives CASSLLSGTGFSYEQYF. The chain is built from TRBV28 and TRBJ2-7; 9 bases are shared with TRBD1. V was clipped by 2 bases and J by 0 bases; unmatched bases: 8. The CDR3 contains 17 residues. Germline CDR1 reads MDHEN; CDR2 reads SYDVKM.

The chain uses TRBV20-1 and TRBJ2-2; a weak D match, TRBD2 (6 bases). CDR1 DFQATT and CDR2 SNEGSKA come from the germline V gene (reference sequence). The V gene lost 1 base and the J gene lost 4 bases, with 22 bases spanning the gap. CDR3 length equals 18 residues. The CDR3 bases are TGCAGTGCTAGAGCGGAGGGACTCCCCCGGCGGGGCACCGGGGAGCTGTTTTTT. The encoded protein is CSARAEGLPRRGTGELFF.

The V call is TRBV6-6, the J call TRBJ1-2, with no clear D. CDR3 length equals 13 residues. V dropped 3 bases and J dropped 7 bases, with 12 bases sitting between them. The germline V gene encodes CDR1 MNHNY and CDR2 SVGAGI (reference sequence). The CDR3 DNA follows: TGTGCCAGCAGTTATGTAGGGAGTAGTGGCTACACCTTC. Its protein product is CASSYVGSSGYTF.

The rearrangement uses TRBV12-3 or TRBV12-4 and TRBJ1-6, with D perhaps matching TRBD1 (6 bases). The CDR3 totals 14 residues. With 1 base removed from V and 9 bases from J, the gap between germline ends came to 10 bases. CDR3 sequence: CASSLGGAGSPLHF. DNA for the CDR3: TGTGCCAGCAGTTTAGGGGGGGCCGGTTCACCCCTCCACTTT.

This clonotype was seen only a few times. The chain links TRBV7-8 to TRBJ2-1; D is undetermined. The CDR3 length is 18 residues. Trimming took off 1 base at V and 0 bases at J, with 16 bases between the two ends. In germline, CDR1 is SGHVS, CDR2 FQNEAQ. Written as DNA, the CDR3 is TGTGCCAGCAGCTTAGTCGGGTCAGGAAGATTCTCCTACAATGAGCAGTTCTTC. This encodes CASSLVGSGRFSYNEQFF.

This clonotype has at least ten counts. The chain uses TRBV7-6 and TRBJ2-7; D ambiguous. The CDR3 length is 14 residues. CDR1 and CDR2 (germline): SGHVS, FNYEAQ. Between the trimmed V and J ends, which lost 1 base and 0 bases, there was a span of 7 bases. The CDR3 sequence is CASSLGPFSYEQYF. Written as DNA, the CDR3 is TGTGCCAGCAGCTTAGGCCCGTTCTCCTACGAGCAGTACTTC.

The CDR3 is CASSSYRDRALVSSYEQYF. The CDR3 nucleotides read TGTGCCAGCAGCTCCTACCGGGACAGGGCACTCGTTAGCTCCTACGAGCAGTACTTC. The rearrangement uses TRBV6-2 or TRBV6-3 and TRBJ2-7; 9 bases align to TRBD1. V lost 6 bases to trimming and J lost 0 bases; unmatched junction nucleotides: 18. The CDR3 is 19 amino acids. Germline CDR1 MNHEY, CDR2 SVGEGT.

The chain is built from TRBV9 and TRBJ2-5, with D perhaps matching TRBD2 (5 bases). This CDR3 has 14 residues. CDR1 is SGDLS, CDR2 YYNGEE, per germline. V was shortened by 3 bases and J by 4 bases, with 13 bases between the two germline ends. CDR3 bases: TGTGCCAGCAGCGCCGACACCGGGGTAGAGACCCAGTACTTC. It specifies CASSADTGVETQYF. Full variable domain (outside the CDR3, taken from reference TRBV9 and TRBJ2-5): DSGVTQTPKHLITATGQRVTLRCSPRSGDLSVYWYQQSLDQGLQFLIQYYNGEERAKGNILERFSAQQFPDLHSELNLSSLELGDSALYFCASSADTGVETQYFGPGTRLLVL.

This clonotype was picked up a small number of times. The rearrangement links TRBV3-1 to TRBJ2-7, with 10 positions matching TRBD2. CDR3 size: 18 residues. The ends lost 0 bases at V and 4 bases at J; junction bases unmatched: 12. CDR1 LGHDT and CDR2 YNNKEL come from the germline V gene (reference sequence). DNA of the CDR3: TGTGCCAGCAGCCAAGATTCCCTAGCGGGAGACCCCATTTACGAGCAGTACTTC. Encoded protein: CASSQDSLAGDPIYEQYF.

The chain is built from TRBV9 and TRBJ2-1; 7 bases line up with TRBD1. The length of the CDR3 is 15 residues. Germline trimming cut 4 bases from V and 1 base from J; bases unmatched to any gene: 5. CDR1 is SGDLS and CDR2 is YYNGEE in the germline V gene. CDR3 sequence reads: CASSMGQLSYNEQFF. The DNA for the CDR3 is TGTGCCAGCAGCATGGGACAGTTATCCTACAATGAGCAGTTCTTC. Full variable domain (outside the CDR3, taken from reference TRBV9 and TRBJ2-1): DSGVTQTPKHLITATGQRVTLRCSPRSGDLSVYWYQQSLDQGLQFLIQYYNGEERAKGNILERFSAQQFPDLHSELNLSSLELGDSALYFCASSMGQLSYNEQFFGPGTRLTVL.

J is TRBJ2-1 and V is TRBV6-2 or TRBV6-3; no firm D call. V shed 5 bases and J shed 1 base, with 12 bases lying between them. The CDR3 runs to 15 residues. The germline CDR1 and CDR2 sequences are MNHEY and SVGEGT. The CDR3 bases are TGTGCCAGCAGTCGTACAGTGAGTTCCTACAATGAGCAGTTCTTC. This translates into CASSRTVSSYNEQFF.

The CDR3 coding sequence is TGTGCCAGCAGCTTAGCGGTAGCGGGGGCACCGACCTCCTACGAGCAGTACTTC. It specifies CASSLAVAGAPTSYEQYF. The chain employs TRBV7-2 and TRBJ2-7, with 9 positions matching TRBD2. Germline lookup yields CDR1 SGHTA and CDR2 FQGNSA. The CDR3 runs 18 residues. J lost 0 bases, V lost 0 bases, and 9 bases had no gene match.

This clonotype was counted at least ten times. This rearrangement joins TRBV6-1 to TRBJ1-1, with TRBD1 as a possible D gene (6 bases). CDR1 MNHNS and CDR2 SASEGT come from the germline V gene. V gave up 3 bases and J gave up 4 bases, with 12 bases separating them. This CDR3 contains 14 residues. CDR3 amino acids: CASSDGGAGTEAFF. The CDR3 nucleotides are TGTGCCAGCAGTGACGGGGGCGCGGGCACTGAAGCTTTCTTT.

The sample holds many counts of this clonotype. The chain is built from TRBV5-1 and TRBJ2-7; D may correspond to TRBD1 or TRBD2 (5 bases each). Germline V lookup: CDR1 SGHRS, CDR2 YFSETQ. This CDR3 is built from 14 residues. Between the trimmed V and J ends, which lost 4 bases and 0 bases, there was a span of 11 bases. The CDR3 coding sequence is TGCGCCAGCAGCCCTTCGGGGACCTCCTACGAGCAGTACTTC. It encodes CASSPSGTSYEQYF. Full variable domain (remainder filled in from reference TRBV5-1 and TRBJ2-7): KAGVTQTPRYLIKTRGQQVTLSCSPISGHRSVSWYQQTPGQGLQFLFEYFSETQRNKGNFPGRFSGRQFSNSRSEMNVSTLELGDSALYLCASSPSGTSYEQYFGPGTRLTVT.

The chain recombines TRBV9 with TRBJ1-2, with a weak D call TRBD1 (5 bases). The CDR3 spans 15 residues. Per germline, CDR1 SGDLS and CDR2 YYNGEE. V was cut by 0 bases and J by 2 bases, with 11 bases left in between. The DNA of the CDR3 is TGTGCCAGCAGCGTAGGAGGGGCCCCGAACTATGGCTACACCTTC. It is translated as CASSVGGAPNYGYTF.

This chain connects TRBV5-6 to TRBJ1-6, with TRBD1 matching 8 bases. CDR3 size: 13 residues. Germline V CDR1 and CDR2: SGHDT, YYEEEE. The ends lost 4 bases at V and 12 bases at J; junction bases unmatched: 6. The CDR3 nucleotides are TGTGCCAGCAGCAGGACAGGGTTGGGACCCCTCCACTTT. As protein: CASSRTGLGPLHF.

This clonotype was seen a handful of times. This rearrangement joins TRBV5-1 to TRBJ1-2, with a weak D call TRBD1 (5 bases). The CDR3 sequence is 15 residues long. Trimming removed 0 bases at V and 4 bases at J, with 13 bases between. CDR1 and CDR2 (germline): SGHRS, YFSETQ. The CDR3 nucleotides are TGCGCCAGCAGCTTGGGGGACGCACCAGTCTATGGCTACACCTTC. It specifies CASSLGDAPVYGYTF.

This clonotype has ten or more counts. This chain joins TRBV10-3 and TRBJ2-1; D is unclear. CDR3 size: 11 residues. V lost 5 bases and J lost 6, with 5 bases in between. Germline loops: CDR1 ENHRY, CDR2 SYGVKD. CDR3 amino acids: CAISNGNEQFF. The CDR3 DNA sequence: TGTGCCATCAGTAACGGCAATGAGCAGTTCTTC.

The CDR3 sequence is CASSPPTGQNDLQETQYF. In DNA, the CDR3 is TGTGCCAGCAGCCCTCCCACGGGACAGAACGACCTCCAAGAGACCCAGTACTTC. V is TRBV5-6 and J is TRBJ2-5; TRBD1 aligns across 7 bases. The trim removed 4 bases at V and 1 base at J, leaving 16 bases unmatched. The CDR3 runs to 18 residues. In germline, CDR1 is SGHDT, CDR2 YYEEEE.